Following are 13 T cell receptor beta chains from one sample sequenced in a study of CD8 T cells in Susac syndrome. Random hexamers primed reverse transcription of about 0.5 to 1 ug RNA. TCRdb reprocessed the immunoSEQ multiplex PCR reads with MiXCR, giving one entry per CDR3 protein. The sample lists a few hundred thousand distinct CDR3 sequences, 89% occurring once. Sequenced: CD8+ T cells from PBMCs. Receptors originate from a human donor with multiple sclerosis.

The chain uses TRBV5-6 and TRBJ1-4, with D unclear. Trimming pared 2 bases from V and 3 bases from J, leaving 5 bases between. Germline assignment: CDR1 SGHDT and CDR2 YYEEEE. This CDR3 has 13 amino acids. The CDR3 reads CASSFESNEKLFF. The CDR3 region has the DNA TGTGCCAGCAGCTTCGAGTCTAATGAAAAACTGTTTTTT.

The rearrangement joins TRBV2 to TRBJ2-3; 7 nucleotides align to TRBD1. Germline CDR1 reads SNHLY; CDR2 reads FYNNEI. Unmatched junction bases numbered 5, after V lost 6 bases and J lost 8 bases. CDR3 length: 12 residues. CDR3 coding DNA: TGTGCCAGCAGGACAGGGACCGGTACGCAGTATTTT. The encoded protein is CASRTGTGTQYF.

The chain links TRBV30 to TRBJ2-7; possible D gene TRBD2, 5 bases. CDR3 length equals 17 residues. Germline-derived CDR1 and CDR2 are GTSNPN and SVGIG (reference sequence). Trimming cost V 0 bases and J 5 bases, with 23 bases left between them. As DNA, the CDR3 is TGTGCCTGGAGTGTAATCCCCCTACTGTACGAGGGCCACGAGCAGTACTTC. It translates to CAWSVIPLLYEGHEQYF.

The chain links TRBV15 to TRBJ1-5; 9 bases align to TRBD1. V lost 1 base and J lost 2; bases outside the gene matches: 3. The germline CDR1 and CDR2 sequences are LNHNV and YYDKDF (reference sequence). There are 16 residues in the CDR3. CDR3 loop: CATSRGDREGNQPQHF. DNA of the CDR3: TGTGCCACCAGCAGAGGGGACAGGGAAGGCAATCAGCCCCAGCATTTT.

V usage is TRBV13 and J usage is TRBJ2-7, with 7 bases that match TRBD2. V trimming: 0 bases; J trimming: 5 bases; junction bases outside the gene matches: 7. Germline CDR1 and CDR2: PRHDT and FYEKMQ (reference sequence). This CDR3 is 15 amino acids long. Here the CDR3 DNA reads TGTGCCAGCAGCTTAGGCGGCGGGAGTATGAACGAGCAGTACTTC. Amino acid sequence: CASSLGGGSMNEQYF.

The chain employs TRBV5-4 and TRBJ2-1; maybe TRBD2 (5 bases). The CDR3 is 16 amino acids. V was cut by 2 bases and J by 5 bases, with 17 bases left in between. Looked up from germline, CDR1 is SGHNT and CDR2 is YYREEE (reference sequence). The CDR3: CASSFLPTRRNNEQFF. CDR3 nucleotides: TGTGCCAGCAGCTTCCTGCCCACTAGAAGGAACAATGAGCAGTTCTTC.

The J gene is TRBJ2-7, the V gene TRBV7-9; possibly TRBD1 or TRBD2 for D (6 bases each). V lost 5 bases and J lost 7, with 15 bases in between. CDR1 and CDR2 from the germline V gene are SEHNR and FQNEAQ (reference sequence). The CDR3 totals 13 residues. CDR3 sequence reads: CASSDSWRGEQYF. Written as DNA, the CDR3 is TGTGCCAGCAGCGATAGTTGGAGGGGGGAGCAGTACTTC. The entire variable domain, with the rest obtained from reference TRBV7-9 and TRBJ2-7, is as follows: DTGVSQNPRHKITKRGQNVTFRCDPISEHNRLYWYRQTLGQGPEFLTYFQNEAQLEKSRLLSDRFSAERPKGSFSTLEIQRTEQGDSAMYLCASSDSWRGEQYFGPGTRLTVT.

As DNA, the CDR3 is TGCAGTGCTAGAGAGGGCACCAGACTTAGCACTGAAGCTTTCTTT. Its protein product is CSAREGTRLSTEAFF. The rearrangement links TRBV20-1 to TRBJ1-1; D ambiguous. The CDR3 consists of 15 residues. V lost 0 bases and J lost 4, with 15 bases in between. Germline lookup yields CDR1 DFQATT and CDR2 SNEGSKA (reference sequence).

V is TRBV9 and J is TRBJ2-5; perhaps TRBD2 as D (5 bases). The CDR3 length is 14 residues. V was cut by 0 bases and J by 2 bases, with 8 bases left in between. The germline V gene encodes CDR1 SGDLS and CDR2 YYNGEE. The CDR3 coding sequence is TGTGCCAGCAGCGTAGGTAGCGTGCAAGAGACCCAGTACTTC. This codes for CASSVGSVQETQYF. The full variable domain, rest sourced from reference TRBV9 and TRBJ2-5, is DSGVTQTPKHLITATGQRVTLRCSPRSGDLSVYWYQQSLDQGLQFLIQYYNGEERAKGNILERFSAQQFPDLHSELNLSSLELGDSALYFCASSVGSVQETQYFGPGTRLLVL.

This clonotype was counted once. This chain connects TRBV9 to TRBJ1-1, with D maybe TRBD1 (6 bases). Per the germline V gene, CDR1 is SGDLS and CDR2 is YYNGEE. V dropped 4 bases and J dropped 0 bases, with 22 bases sitting between them. This CDR3 comprises 18 residues. The CDR3 bases are TGTGCCAGCAGCACAACAGCCCGCGTGGGGGGGCTGAACACTGAAGCTTTCTTT. Its protein is CASSTTARVGGLNTEAFF.

This clonotype has only one observation. V usage is TRBV27 and J usage is TRBJ2-7, with TRBD1 matching 12 bases. V shed 6 bases and J 5 bases; nucleotides not matched to a gene: 5. Per germline, CDR1 MNHEY and CDR2 SMNVEV (reference sequence). This CDR3 spans 14 amino acids. The DNA of the CDR3 is TGTGCCAGCAGATCCGGGACAGGGGGCAACGAGCAGTACTTC. Protein: CASRSGTGGNEQYF.

The chain joins TRBV23-1 to TRBJ1-1; 7 bases are a match to TRBD1. TRBV23-1 is reported as an ORF; its role is uncertain. The CDR3 is 13 residues long. V lost 10 bases to trimming and J lost 1 base; unmatched junction nucleotides: 6. As DNA, the CDR3 is TGCGCCAACGCGGGACAGAGGAACACTGAAGCTTTCTTT. Translating it yields CANAGQRNTEAFF.

The chain carries TRBV12-3 or TRBV12-4 and TRBJ2-3; TRBD2 matches at 7 bases. V gave up 7 bases and J gave up 4 bases; unmatched junction bases: 11. The CDR3 is 15 amino acids. CDR3 region: CASKVWGAGADTQYF. The CDR3, as DNA: TGTGCCAGCAAGGTTTGGGGCGCGGGGGCAGATACGCAGTATTTT.